The source of this T cell receptor beta chain is a study of cytomegalovirus exposure and HLA in healthy donors. This clone came up a few times. Between the trimmed V and J ends, which lost 10 bases and 2 bases, there was a span of 14 bases. This CDR3 is built from 14 residues. Looked up from germline, CDR1 is MNHEY and CDR2 is SVGAGI. Vbeta (60) and Jbeta (13) primers were used in the PCR. Measured with immunoSEQ multiplex PCR; TCRdb has only the in-frame clones, and not every one. The sample contains roughly 150,000 clones, 82% of which appear only once. The receptor was isolated from a male donor in good health and CMV-seropositive. The chain has TRBV6-5 and TRBJ2-2, with unresolved D. The sequenced sample consisted of PBMCs. CDR3 residues: CATLGRSNTGELFF. The CDR3 bases are TGTGCCACCCTTGGTAGATCTAACACCGGGGAGCTGTTTTTT.